The T cell receptor beta chain under discussion was sequenced for a study of somatic mutations in cytotoxic T cells in rheumatoid arthritis. The CDR3 runs to 16 residues. Germline loops: CDR1 LGHNA, CDR2 YSLEER. J gave up 2 bases and V 4 bases, and 9 bases lay outside the gene matches. Method: immunoSEQ multiplex PCR; TCRdb's copy keeps in-frame clones and lacks some. The data contain about 10,000 clones, around 85% of them singletons. This receptor was identified in a woman aged 45-65 years in good health. This sequence joins TRBV4-3 and TRBJ2-3, with 7 bases identical to TRBD2. What was sequenced was CD8+ T cells sorted from blood. The CDR3 bases are TGCGCCAGCAGCCCGGGAGGTGGCGGGGTCACAGATACGCAGTATTTT. It translates to CASSPGGGGVTDTQYF.